A selection of T cell receptor beta chains follows, all from one sample in a study of identical twins. TCRdb redid the calling of the 5' RACE reads with MiXCR, one entry per CDR3 protein. The sample lists about 210,000 distinct CDR3 sequences; around 10% were seen once. Sequenced: memory (CD45RO+) T cells sorted from blood. Every receptor here comes from a young woman in good health. Both conserved end residues are part of each CDR3. The D gene is left open where the match is weak. Rows give clone size only sometimes, using once, few, many, or a class for an expanded clone.

j_call v_call d_call clone_size cdr3_aa cdr3_nt
TRBJ1-1 TRBV7-3 TRBD1 few CASSLSDRATEAFF TGTGCCAGCAGCTTATCAGACAGGGCCACTGAAGCTTTCTTT
TRBJ1-3 TRBV9 . few CASSVALGGTYGNTIYF TGTGCCAGCAGCGTAGCGCTAGGAGGGACTTATGGAAACACCATATATTTT
TRBJ1-4 TRBV20-1 . few CSASYGGNEKLFF TGCAGTGCTAGTTACGGCGGTAATGAAAAACTGTTTTTT
TRBJ1-1 TRBV7-9 . few CASSAGGGRDTTEAFF TGTGCCAGCAGCGCCGGGGGGGGACGGGATACAACTGAAGCTTTCTTT
TRBJ2-5 TRBV27 . few CASSWAARETQYF TGTGCCAGCAGCTGGGCCGCCAGGGAGACCCAGTACTTC
TRBJ2-3 TRBV3-1 . . CASSQVYPTHTQYF TGTGCCAGCAGCCAAGTCTACCCCACCCATACGCAGTATTTT
TRBJ1-3 TRBV6-1 . many CASSGYAGPGNTIYF TGTGCCAGCAGTGGATATGCAGGGCCAGGAAACACCATATATTTT
TRBJ2-4 TRBV20-1 . few CSALGTGKNIQYF TGCAGTGCTCTCGGGACGGGCAAAAACATTCAGTACTTC
TRBJ2-5 TRBV5-6 TRBD2 . CASNPTTSGGSEETQYF TGTGCCAGCAACCCCACGACTAGCGGGGGGTCTGAAGAGACCCAGTACTTC
TRBJ2-7 TRBV5-8 . few CASSLLRGGSEQYF TGTGCCAGCAGCTTACTCAGGGGGGGAAGCGAGCAGTACTTC
TRBJ2-4 TRBV12-3/TRBV12-4 TRBD2 few CASSFGGSRAKNIQYF TGTGCCAGCAGTTTCGGCGGGAGCCGGGCCAAAAACATTCAGTACTTC
TRBJ2-2 TRBV27 TRBD2 . CASSFRLTSVGNTGELFF TGTGCCAGCAGTTTCCGCCTGACTAGCGTAGGGAACACCGGGGAGCTGTTTTTT
TRBJ2-1 TRBV20-1 . . CSARDARHNEQFF TGCAGTGCTAGAGATGCAAGGCACAATGAGCAGTTCTTC
TRBJ2-5 TRBV7-9 TRBD2 . CAISLGASGAQETQYF TGTGCCATCAGCTTAGGGGCTAGCGGAGCCCAAGAGACCCAGTACTTC
TRBJ2-5 TRBV7-9 . few CASSSRETQYF TGTGCCAGCAGCTCTCGGGAGACCCAGTACTTC
TRBJ2-3 TRBV9 TRBD2 few CASSVTSGVGGDTQYF TGTGCCAGCAGCGTGACTAGCGGGGTAGGTGGAGATACGCAGTATTTT
TRBJ2-3 TRBV7-2 TRBD2 many CASSYSGGDTDTQYF TGTGCCAGCAGCTATAGCGGGGGGGACACAGATACGCAGTATTTT
TRBJ2-6 TRBV4-3 . . CASSQGNSGANVLTF TGCGCCAGCAGCCAAGGTAACTCTGGGGCCAACGTCCTGACTTTC
TRBJ1-4 TRBV5-1 . . CASRFLGGEKLFF TGCGCCAGCAGATTCCTTGGAGGTGAAAAACTGTTTTTT
TRBJ2-5 TRBV5-1 TRBD1 many CASTQQGSGTEETQYF TGCGCCAGCACCCAACAGGGGAGCGGAACCGAAGAGACCCAGTACTTC
TRBJ1-3 TRBV7-9 . . CASSLGLPGGNTIYF TGTGCCAGCAGCTTAGGTCTGCCTGGGGGAAACACCATATATTTT
TRBJ2-1 TRBV3-1 . . CASSRAAANEQFF TGTGCCAGCAGCCGCGCGGCGGCCAATGAGCAGTTCTTC
TRBJ2-1 TRBV21-1 . . CASSKAQPPGLAGGRLYNEQFF TGTGCCAGCAGCAAAGCCCAACCTCCGGGACTAGCGGGGGGGCGGTTGTACAATGAGCAGTTCTTC
TRBJ1-2 TRBV6-1 TRBD1 few CASSSDRVAYGYTF TGTGCCAGCAGTAGCGACAGGGTGGCCTATGGCTACACCTTC
TRBJ2-3 TRBV7-9 . many CASSFQGQGTDTQYF TGTGCCAGCAGCTTCCAGGGACAAGGGACAGATACGCAGTATTTT
TRBJ2-7 TRBV11-2 . . CASSLSLISYEQYF TGTGCCAGCAGCTTGTCCCTAATCTCCTACGAGCAGTACTTC
TRBJ1-5 TRBV7-9 . few CASSVTGSNQPQHF TGTGCCAGCAGCGTAACAGGAAGCAATCAGCCCCAGCATTTT
TRBJ2-2 TRBV5-1 . few CASRTDGNTGELFF TGCGCCAGCAGAACCGACGGAAACACCGGGGAGCTGTTTTTT
TRBJ2-5 TRBV2 . . CASRGDPETQYF TGTGCCAGCAGGGGGGATCCGGAGACCCAGTACTTC
TRBJ2-2 TRBV6-2/TRBV6-3 . . CASSYSGEAANTGELFF TGTGCCAGCAGTTACTCCGGAGAGGCAGCGAACACCGGGGAGCTGTTTTTT
TRBJ1-1 TRBV14 . many CASSQMVGRSTEAFF TGTGCCAGCAGCCAAATGGTTGGGAGGAGCACTGAAGCTTTCTTT